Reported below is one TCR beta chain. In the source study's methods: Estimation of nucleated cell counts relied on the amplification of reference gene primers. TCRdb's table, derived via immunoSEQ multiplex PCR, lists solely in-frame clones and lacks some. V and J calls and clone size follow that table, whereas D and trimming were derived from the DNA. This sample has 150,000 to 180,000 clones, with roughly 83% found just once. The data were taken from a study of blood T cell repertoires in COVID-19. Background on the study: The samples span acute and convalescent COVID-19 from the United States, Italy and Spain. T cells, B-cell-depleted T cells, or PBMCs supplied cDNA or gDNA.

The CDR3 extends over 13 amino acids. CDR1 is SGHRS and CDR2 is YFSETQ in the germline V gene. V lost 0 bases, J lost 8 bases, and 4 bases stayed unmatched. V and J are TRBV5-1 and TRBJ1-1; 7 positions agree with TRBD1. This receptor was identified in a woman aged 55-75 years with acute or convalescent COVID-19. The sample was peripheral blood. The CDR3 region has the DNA TGCGCCAGCAGCTTGGGAAACAGGGGAGAAGCTTTCTTT. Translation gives CASSLGNRGEAFF.